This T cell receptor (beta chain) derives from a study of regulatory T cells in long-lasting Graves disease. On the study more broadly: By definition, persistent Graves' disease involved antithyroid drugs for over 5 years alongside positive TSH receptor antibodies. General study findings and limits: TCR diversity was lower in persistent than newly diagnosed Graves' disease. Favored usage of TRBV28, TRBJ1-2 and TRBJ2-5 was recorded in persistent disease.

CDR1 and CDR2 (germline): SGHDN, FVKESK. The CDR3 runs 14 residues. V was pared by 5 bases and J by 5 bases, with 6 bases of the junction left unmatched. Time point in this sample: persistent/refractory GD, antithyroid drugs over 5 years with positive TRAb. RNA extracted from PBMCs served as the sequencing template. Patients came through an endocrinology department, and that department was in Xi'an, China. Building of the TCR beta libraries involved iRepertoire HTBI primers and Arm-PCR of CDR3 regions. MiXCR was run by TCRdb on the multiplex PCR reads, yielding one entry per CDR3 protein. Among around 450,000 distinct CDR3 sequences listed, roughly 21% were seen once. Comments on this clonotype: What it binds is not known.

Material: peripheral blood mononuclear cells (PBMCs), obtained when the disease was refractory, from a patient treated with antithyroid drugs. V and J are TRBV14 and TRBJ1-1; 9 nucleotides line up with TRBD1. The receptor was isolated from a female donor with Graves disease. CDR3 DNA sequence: TGTGCCAGCAGCATGGGACAGGGTTGGACTGAAGCTTTCTTT. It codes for CASSMGQGWTEAFF.